This record covers a single T cell receptor beta chain. Antigen: not known. This sample is part of a study of shared clonotypes between healthy human individuals. The wider study: CD4 naive and memory got three plates each, CD8 naive two, CD8 memory one. Study conclusions and caveats: Clonotype sharing across a few donors was observed for around 5% of naive CD4 clonotypes.

Only in-frame clones appear in the TCRdb table, and some are missing; sequencing was by immunoSEQ multiplex PCR. This sample has under 2,500,000 clones, with around 95% found just once. Germline assignment: CDR1 MNHNS and CDR2 SASEGT. The CDR3 has 14 amino acids. V lost 2 bases and J 2 bases, leaving 10 bases between the germline ends. Researchers partitioned CD4+ cells into CD45RA+ naive and CD45RA-negative memory subsets. The specimen sequenced was naive CD4+ T cells sorted from blood. Documented subset: CD45RA+ positively selected. The receptor was isolated from a young man in good health. The chain is built from TRBV6-1 and TRBJ2-7; D is possibly TRBD1 (6 bases). DNA for the CDR3: TGTGCCAGCAGTGAACAGGGGTGGACCTACGAGCAGTACTTC. Its translation is CASSEQGWTYEQYF.